This T cell receptor beta chain originates from a study of T cells in Graves' hyperthyroidism and ophthalmopathy. Amplification targeted TCR beta CDR3 regions from RNA transcripts. TCR CDR3 regions were first amplified by RT-PCR with HTBI primers. TCRdb analysed the multiplex PCR reads with MiXCR anew, one entry per CDR3 protein. The sample includes 300,000 to 400,000 distinct CDR3 sequences, around a sixth of them seen just once. Deletions cut 0 bases from V and 4 bases from J, with 6 bases between. The CDR3 extends over 13 amino acids. Looked up from germline, CDR1 is LNHNV and CDR2 is YYDKDF (reference sequence). Patients showing uncontrolled infection, other autoimmune disease, pregnancy or lactation were ineligible.

The receptor was derived from a woman aged 45-65 years with Graves' hyperthyroidism. This chain joins TRBV15 and TRBJ1-1; D not resolved. The sequenced material came from blood. CDR3 nucleotides: TGTGCCACCAGCAGAGATCTACCCACTGAAGCTTTCTTT. Amino acids: CATSRDLPTEAFF.